These 25 T cell receptor beta chains were all obtained from the same sample, sequenced in a study of cytomegalovirus exposure and HLA in healthy donors. Data came from immunoSEQ multiplex PCR; TCRdb stores just in-frame clones and leaves some out. The table has some 320,000 clones, roughly nine tenths seen once. Sequencing was done on a sample of PBMCs. Every receptor here comes from a woman aged 25 to 39 in good health and CMV-seropositive.

This rearrangement joins TRBV28 to TRBJ1-6; D is unresolved. CDR1 is MDHEN, CDR2 SYDVKM, per germline. V lost 5 bases to trimming and J lost 8 bases, with 4 bases between them. The CDR3 is 11 residues long. The CDR3 spells CASSRDSPLHF. DNA of the CDR3: TGTGCCAGCAGTAGGGATTCACCCCTCCACTTT.

This chain connects TRBV30 to TRBJ2-4; D call uncertain. Trimming left V 3 bases short and J 7 bases short, with 10 bases between. The CDR3 covers 12 residues. Per germline, CDR1 GTSNPN and CDR2 SVGIG (reference sequence). The CDR3: CAWSPLNNIQYF. The DNA for the CDR3 is TGTGCCTGGAGCCCCTTAAATAACATTCAGTACTTC.

The chain uses TRBV6-1 and TRBJ1-2, with D uncertain. Germline values: CDR1 MNHNS, CDR2 SASEGT. With 5 bases removed from V and 3 bases from J, the gap between germline ends came to 7 bases. The CDR3 sequence is 12 residues long. This CDR3 is CASSPGYYGYTF. Written as DNA, the CDR3 is TGTGCCAGCAGTCCCGGGTACTATGGCTACACCTTC.

The V call is TRBV6-1, the J call TRBJ1-2; tentatively, D is TRBD1 (6 bases). The CDR3 covers 15 residues. The ends were cut back, 4 bases at V and 4 bases at J, with 16 bases in the middle. Germline V gene sequence: CDR1 MNHNS, CDR2 SASEGT. The CDR3 spells CASSADSNSFYGYTF. In nucleotides, the CDR3 is TGTGCCAGCAGTGCGGACAGCAATAGCTTCTATGGCTACACCTTC.

CDR3 sequence: CASSRLLLTSGRNEQFF. CDR3 nucleotide sequence: TGTGCCAGCAGTAGATTGTTGTTAACTAGCGGGAGGAATGAGCAGTTCTTC. The rearrangement joins TRBV27 to TRBJ2-1; 12 bases line up with TRBD2. CDR3 length: 17 residues. Germline V gene lookup returns CDR1 MNHEY and CDR2 SMNVEV (reference sequence). V was clipped by 5 bases and J by 7 bases; unmatched bases: 12.

The rearrangement joins TRBV9 to TRBJ2-7; the D gene could be TRBD1 or TRBD2 (6 bases each). Trimming took off 2 bases at V and 3 bases at J, with 33 bases between the two ends. The germline gives CDR1 SGDLS, CDR2 YYNGEE. This CDR3 is built from 21 residues. CDR3 region: CASSVGVGGLRGGPTVYEQYF. The CDR3 nucleotides are TGTGCCAGCAGCGTGGGTGTTGGGGGGCTCCGGGGAGGCCCGACTGTCTACGAGCAGTACTTC.

The chain recombines TRBV27 with TRBJ2-5; D possibly matches TRBD1 or TRBD2 (5 bases each). V lost 5 bases and J lost 2, with 21 bases in between. Germline lookup yields CDR1 MNHEY and CDR2 SMNVEV (reference sequence). This CDR3 is 17 amino acids long. The CDR3, as DNA: TGTGCCAGCAGTCCCCTCGTCCAGGGAGAAGCTCAAGAGACCCAGTACTTC. As protein: CASSPLVQGEAQETQYF.

This clone was recorded a few times. V usage is TRBV19 and J usage is TRBJ1-6; D gene uncertain. Deletions cut 4 bases from V and 2 bases from J, with 18 bases between. This CDR3 contains 18 residues. Germline CDR1 and CDR2: LNHDA and SQIVND (reference sequence). The CDR3 region is CASSTRQEKRPYNSPLHF. DNA for the CDR3: TGTGCCAGTAGTACCCGCCAGGAAAAAAGACCCTATAATTCACCCCTCCACTTT. Variable domain in full (rest from reference TRBV19 and TRBJ1-6): DGGITQSPKYLFRKEGQNVTLSCEQNLNHDAMYWYRQDPGQGLRLIYYSQIVNDFQKGDIAEGYSVSREKKESFPLTVTSAQKNPTAFYLCASSTRQEKRPYNSPLHFGNGTRLTVT.

The chain is built from TRBV5-6 and TRBJ1-5; D is possibly TRBD1 (5 bases). The CDR3 runs 16 residues. CDR1 is SGHDT, CDR2 YYEEEE, per germline. The ends were cut back, 0 bases at V and 4 bases at J, with 14 bases in the middle. CDR3 nucleotides: TGTGCCAGCAGCTTGGGCGGGAAGGGGTCTAATCAGCCCCAGCATTTT. This gives the protein CASSLGGKGSNQPQHF.

This chain links TRBV15 with TRBJ2-6; D is unresolved. The germline V gene encodes CDR1 LNHNV and CDR2 YYDKDF (reference sequence). There are 14 residues in the CDR3. V lost 3 bases, J lost 2 bases, and 5 bases lay in between. CDR3 amino acids: CATSSLAGANVLTF. Written as DNA, the CDR3 is TGTGCCACCAGCAGTTTGGCTGGGGCCAACGTCCTGACTTTC.

This clone was detected a few times. The chain combines TRBV19 with TRBJ2-7, with TRBD2 matching over 7 bases. V was clipped by 5 bases and J by 4 bases; unmatched bases: 5. The CDR3 has 13 amino acids. CDR1 is LNHDA, CDR2 SQIVND, per germline (reference sequence). The CDR3: CASSPTSVYEQYF. The CDR3 nucleotides are TGTGCCAGTAGTCCCACTAGCGTATACGAGCAGTACTTC.

This rearrangement joins TRBV27 to TRBJ2-7, with D tentatively TRBD1 (5 bases). Trimming left V 6 bases short and J 0 bases short, with 9 bases between. This CDR3 region has 13 residues. CDR1 MNHEY and CDR2 SMNVEV come from the germline V gene (reference sequence). CDR3 amino acids: CASSKTVSYEQYF. In DNA form, the CDR3 reads TGTGCCAGCAGCAAGACAGTCTCCTACGAGCAGTACTTC.

This clone was detected only a few times. The V gene is TRBV4-2, the J gene TRBJ2-2; TRBD1 agrees at 10 bases. The CDR3 consists of 16 residues. CDR1 and CDR2 from the germline V gene are LGHNA and YNFKEQ. J lost 5 bases, V lost 2 bases, and 5 bases had no gene match. CDR3 bases: TGTGCCAGCAGCCAAAGGACAGGGGGACAGACCGGGGAGCTGTTTTTT. Translation gives CASSQRTGGQTGELFF.

The chain recombines TRBV19 with TRBJ2-7; perhaps TRBD2 as D (5 bases). The CDR3 runs 12 residues. The germline gives CDR1 LNHDA, CDR2 SQIVND (reference sequence). This CDR3 reads CATSPGRYEQYF. The CDR3 DNA is TGTGCTACTTCCCCTGGGAGATACGAGCAGTACTTC.

The chain combines TRBV28 with TRBJ2-3; 9 bases match TRBD2. CDR3 size: 15 residues. Per germline, CDR1 MDHEN and CDR2 SYDVKM. Unmatched junction bases numbered 6, after V lost 2 bases and J lost 6 bases. The CDR3 region is CASSLGGGGGDTQYF. CDR3 nucleotides: TGTGCCAGCAGTTTAGGCGGGGGGGGCGGCGATACGCAGTATTTT.

The gene calls are TRBV7-3 and TRBJ2-2; D not resolved. Trimming pared 5 bases from V and 5 bases from J, leaving 9 bases between. This CDR3 contains 13 residues. The germline V gene has CDR1 SGHTA and CDR2 FQGTGA. The CDR3 coding sequence is TGTGCCAGCAGCCCCTCTAGAACCGGGGAGCTGTTTTTT. Translating it yields CASSPSRTGELFF.

In the case of this clone: One end of the junction is discordant with germline, which a read error may explain. This rearrangement joins TRBV5-6 to TRBJ2-7; D possibly corresponds to TRBD1 (6 bases). The length of the CDR3 is 14 residues. The germline CDR1 and CDR2 sequences are SGHDT and YYEEEE. This CDR3 is CASSLHNAGTRVRF. The CDR3 DNA sequence: TGTGCCAGCAGCTTACATAACGCCGGGACAAGAGTCAGGTTC.

This chain connects TRBV27 to TRBJ2-1, with D perhaps TRBD1 or TRBD2 (5 bases each). V was trimmed by 0 bases and J by 0 bases, leaving 9 bases between them. CDR1 and CDR2 from the germline V gene are MNHEY and SMNVEV (reference sequence). The CDR3 sequence is 16 residues long. CDR3 sequence (DNA): TGTGCCAGCAGTTTATCGAGGGGTAGCTCCTACAATGAGCAGTTCTTC. As protein: CASSLSRGSSYNEQFF.

This rearrangement joins TRBV9 to TRBJ2-7, with 7 bases that match TRBD2. There are 15 residues in the CDR3. Germline V gene data show CDR1 as SGDLS and CDR2 as YYNGEE. Trimming cost V 4 bases and J 4 bases; bases outside gene matches: 11. CDR3 sequence: CASSPTGTTYYEQYF. DNA of the CDR3: TGTGCCAGCAGCCCCACCGGGACTACATATTACGAGCAGTACTTC.

This CDR3 is CASSPQKSVKNSPLHF. The CDR3 DNA sequence: TGTGCCAGCTCACCACAGAAGTCAGTTAAGAATTCACCCCTCCACTTT. The genes are TRBV18 and TRBJ1-6; D is unresolved. From germline, CDR1 is KGHSH and CDR2 LQKENI. The CDR3 runs to 16 residues. V was clipped by 1 base and J by 7 bases, with 14 bases between them.

This chain links TRBV7-2 with TRBJ2-7, with a possible D match to TRBD1 (5 bases). Germline CDR1 SGHTA, CDR2 FQGNSA. V lost 1 base and J lost 4, with 14 bases in between. The CDR3 consists of 15 residues. CDR3 sequence reads: CASSLGRTRAYEQYF. CDR3 coding DNA: TGTGCCAGCAGCTTAGGCCGGACAAGGGCTTACGAGCAGTACTTC.

The CDR3 protein is CASNQRINTEAFF. The DNA for the CDR3 is TGTGCCAGCAATCAGCGGATAAACACTGAAGCTTTCTTT. The chain couples TRBV2 to TRBJ1-1; D gene unclear. Trimming took off 7 bases at V and 2 bases at J, with 11 bases between the two ends. CDR1 and CDR2 from the germline V gene are SNHLY and FYNNEI. This CDR3 region has 13 residues.

The J gene is TRBJ1-3, the V gene TRBV5-6; D perhaps matches TRBD1 (5 bases). CDR1 is SGHDT and CDR2 is YYEEEE in the germline V gene. The CDR3 consists of 16 residues. Trimming removed 4 bases at V and 4 bases at J, with 18 bases between. CDR3 nucleotides: TGTGCCAGCAGCGGATCAGGGAGGTCGTCCGGAAACACCATATATTTT. Protein sequence: CASSGSGRSSGNTIYF.

The chain uses TRBV5-6 and TRBJ1-5, with 10 bases fitting TRBD1. The CDR3 spans 16 residues. Germline CDR1 reads SGHDT; CDR2 reads YYEEEE. The junction had 6 bases not matched to a gene; V was cut back by 0 bases and J by 6 bases. This chain's CDR3 is CASSLGAGQGFQPQHF. In nucleotides, the CDR3 is TGTGCCAGCAGCTTGGGTGCGGGACAGGGGTTTCAGCCCCAGCATTTT.

The CDR3 nucleotides read TGTGCCAGCAGCTTATCAGATTATAGCAATCAGCCCCAGCATTTT. It is translated as CASSLSDYSNQPQHF. The V gene is TRBV7-9, the J gene TRBJ1-5, with D uncertain. V lost 2 bases and J 0 bases, leaving 8 bases between the germline ends. The CDR3 length is 15 residues. Germline V gives CDR1 SEHNR, CDR2 FQNEAQ (reference sequence).